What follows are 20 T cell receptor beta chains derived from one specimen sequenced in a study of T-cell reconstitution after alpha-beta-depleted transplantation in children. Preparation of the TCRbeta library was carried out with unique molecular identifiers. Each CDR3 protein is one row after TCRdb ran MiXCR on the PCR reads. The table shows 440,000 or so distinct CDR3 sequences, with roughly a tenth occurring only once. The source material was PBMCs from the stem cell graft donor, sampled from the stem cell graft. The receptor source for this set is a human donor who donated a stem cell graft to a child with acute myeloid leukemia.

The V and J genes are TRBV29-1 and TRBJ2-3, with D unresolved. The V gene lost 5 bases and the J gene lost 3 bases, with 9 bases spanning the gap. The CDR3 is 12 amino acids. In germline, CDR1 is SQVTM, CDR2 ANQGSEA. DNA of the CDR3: TGCAGCGTTCTAGGAAGTACAGATACGCAGTATTTT. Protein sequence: CSVLGSTDTQYF.

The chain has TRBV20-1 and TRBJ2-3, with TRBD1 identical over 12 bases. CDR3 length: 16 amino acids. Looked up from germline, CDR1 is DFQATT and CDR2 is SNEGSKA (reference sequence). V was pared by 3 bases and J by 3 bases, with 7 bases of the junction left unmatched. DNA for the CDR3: TGCAGTGCTAGGAGGGACAGGGGGCGTGGGACAGATACGCAGTATTTT. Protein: CSARRDRGRGTDTQYF.

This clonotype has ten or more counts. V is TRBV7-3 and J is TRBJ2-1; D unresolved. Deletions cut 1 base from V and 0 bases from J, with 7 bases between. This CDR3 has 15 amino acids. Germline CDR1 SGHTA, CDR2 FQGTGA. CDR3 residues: CASSLNPSSYNEQFF. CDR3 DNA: TGTGCCAGCAGCTTAAATCCCAGCTCCTACAATGAGCAGTTCTTC.

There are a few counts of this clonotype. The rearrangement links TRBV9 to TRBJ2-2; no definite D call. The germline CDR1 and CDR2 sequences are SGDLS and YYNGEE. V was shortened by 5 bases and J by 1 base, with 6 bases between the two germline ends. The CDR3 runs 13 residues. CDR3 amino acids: CASRVGNTGELFF. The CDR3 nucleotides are TGTGCCAGCAGGGTGGGGAACACCGGGGAGCTGTTTTTT.

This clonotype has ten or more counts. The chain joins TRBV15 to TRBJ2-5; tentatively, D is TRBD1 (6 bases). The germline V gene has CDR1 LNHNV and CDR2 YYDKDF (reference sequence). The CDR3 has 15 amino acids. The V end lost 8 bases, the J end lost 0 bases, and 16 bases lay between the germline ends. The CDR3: CATSTGIVNQETQYF. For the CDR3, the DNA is TGTGCCACCTCAACAGGGATTGTAAACCAAGAGACCCAGTACTTC.

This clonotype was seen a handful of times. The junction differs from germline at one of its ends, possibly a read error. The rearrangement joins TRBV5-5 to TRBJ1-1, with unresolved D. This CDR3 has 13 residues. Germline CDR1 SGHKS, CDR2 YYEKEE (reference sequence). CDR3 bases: TGTGCCAGCAGCTTGGATGGGAACCCTGAAGCTTTCTTT. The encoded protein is CASSLDGNPEAFF.

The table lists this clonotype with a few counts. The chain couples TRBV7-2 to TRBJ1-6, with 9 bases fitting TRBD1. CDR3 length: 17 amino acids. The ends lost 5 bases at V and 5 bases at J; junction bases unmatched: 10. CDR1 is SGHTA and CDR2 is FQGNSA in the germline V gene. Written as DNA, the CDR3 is TGTGCCAGCAGCCGACCGCCCGGGACAGGGAATAATTCACCCCTCCACTTT. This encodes CASSRPPGTGNNSPLHF.

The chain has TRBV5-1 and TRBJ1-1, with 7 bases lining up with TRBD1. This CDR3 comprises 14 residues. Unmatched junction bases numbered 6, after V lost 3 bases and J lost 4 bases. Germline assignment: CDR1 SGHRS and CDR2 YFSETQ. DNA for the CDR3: TGCGCCAGCAGCTCTAAGGGGGCGGTCACTGAAGCTTTCTTT. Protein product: CASSSKGAVTEAFF.

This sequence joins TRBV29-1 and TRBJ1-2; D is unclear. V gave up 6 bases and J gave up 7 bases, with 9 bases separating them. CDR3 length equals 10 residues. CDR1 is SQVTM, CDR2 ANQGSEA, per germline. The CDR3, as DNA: TGCAGCGTCCATAGGAGTGGCTACACCTTC. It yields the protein CSVHRSGYTF.

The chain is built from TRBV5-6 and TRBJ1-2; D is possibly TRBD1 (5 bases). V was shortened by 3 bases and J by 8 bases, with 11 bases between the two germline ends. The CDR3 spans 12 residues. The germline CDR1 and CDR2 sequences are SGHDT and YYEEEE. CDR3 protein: CASSYDSRGYTF. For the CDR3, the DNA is TGTGCCAGCAGCTATGACAGCCGCGGCTACACCTTC.

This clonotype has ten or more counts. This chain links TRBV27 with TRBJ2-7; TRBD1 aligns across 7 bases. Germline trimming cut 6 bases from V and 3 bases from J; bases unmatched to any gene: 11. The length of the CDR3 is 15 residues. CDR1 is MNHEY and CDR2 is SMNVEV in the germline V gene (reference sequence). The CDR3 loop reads CASRPRGQGDYEQYF. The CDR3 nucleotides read TGTGCCAGCAGGCCAAGAGGGCAGGGGGACTACGAGCAGTACTTC.

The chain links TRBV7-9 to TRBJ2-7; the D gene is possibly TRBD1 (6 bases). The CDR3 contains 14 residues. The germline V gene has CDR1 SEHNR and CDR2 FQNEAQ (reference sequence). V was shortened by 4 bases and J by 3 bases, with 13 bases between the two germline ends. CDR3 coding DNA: TGTGCCAGCAGCTACCGGGACACGTACTACGAGCAGTACTTC. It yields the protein CASSYRDTYYEQYF. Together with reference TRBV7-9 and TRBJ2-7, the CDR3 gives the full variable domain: DTGVSQNPRHKITKRGQNVTFRCDPISEHNRLYWYRQTLGQGPEFLTYFQNEAQLEKSRLLSDRFSAERPKGSFSTLEIQRTEQGDSAMYLCASSYRDTYYEQYFGPGTRLTVT.

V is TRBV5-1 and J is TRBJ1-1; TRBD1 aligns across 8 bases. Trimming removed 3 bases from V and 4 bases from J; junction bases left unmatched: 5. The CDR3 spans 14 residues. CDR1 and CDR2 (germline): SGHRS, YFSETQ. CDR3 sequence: CASSSRGLGTEAFF. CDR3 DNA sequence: TGCGCCAGCAGCTCCAGGGGGCTGGGCACTGAAGCTTTCTTT.

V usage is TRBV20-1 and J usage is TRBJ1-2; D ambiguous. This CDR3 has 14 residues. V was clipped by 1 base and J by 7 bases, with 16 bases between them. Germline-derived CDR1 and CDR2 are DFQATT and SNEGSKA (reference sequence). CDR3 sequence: CSARGGGILSGYTF. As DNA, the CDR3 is TGCAGTGCTAGAGGTGGAGGTATCCTGTCTGGCTACACCTTC.

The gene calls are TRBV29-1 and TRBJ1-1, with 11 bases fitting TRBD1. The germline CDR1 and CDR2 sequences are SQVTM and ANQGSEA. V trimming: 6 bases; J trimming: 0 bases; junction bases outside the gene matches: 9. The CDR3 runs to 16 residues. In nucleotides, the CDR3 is TGCAGCGTCCCTTTGAGGGACAGGGGGGTGAACACTGAAGCTTTCTTT. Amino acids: CSVPLRDRGVNTEAFF.

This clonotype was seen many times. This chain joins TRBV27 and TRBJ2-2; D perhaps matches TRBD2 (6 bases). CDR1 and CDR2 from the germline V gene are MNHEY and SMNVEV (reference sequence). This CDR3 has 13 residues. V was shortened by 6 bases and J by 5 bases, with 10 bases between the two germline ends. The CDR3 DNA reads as TGTGCCAGCAGCAGACTAGGGACCGGGGAGCTGTTTTTT. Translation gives CASSRLGTGELFF.

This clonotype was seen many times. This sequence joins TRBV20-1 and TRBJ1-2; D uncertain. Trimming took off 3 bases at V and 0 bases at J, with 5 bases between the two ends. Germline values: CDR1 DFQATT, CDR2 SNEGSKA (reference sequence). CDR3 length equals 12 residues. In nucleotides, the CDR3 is TGCAGTGCTAGGGCCTCTAACTATGGCTACACCTTC. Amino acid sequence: CSARASNYGYTF.

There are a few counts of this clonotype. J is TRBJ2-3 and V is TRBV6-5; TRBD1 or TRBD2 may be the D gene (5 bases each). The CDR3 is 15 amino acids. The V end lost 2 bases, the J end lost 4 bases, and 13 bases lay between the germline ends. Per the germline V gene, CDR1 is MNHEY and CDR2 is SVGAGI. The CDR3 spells CASSYGRVRADTQYF. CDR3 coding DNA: TGTGCCAGCAGTTACGGCAGGGTGAGGGCAGATACGCAGTATTTT.

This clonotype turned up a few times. As DNA, the CDR3 is TGCAGCGGCAGACGGGACAAGTACAATGAGCAGTTCTTC. Its translation: CSGRRDKYNEQFF. V is TRBV29-1 and J is TRBJ2-1, with D possibly being TRBD1 (6 bases). V was cut by 7 bases and J by 4 bases, with 14 bases left in between. The CDR3 totals 13 residues. Germline V gives CDR1 SQVTM, CDR2 ANQGSEA.

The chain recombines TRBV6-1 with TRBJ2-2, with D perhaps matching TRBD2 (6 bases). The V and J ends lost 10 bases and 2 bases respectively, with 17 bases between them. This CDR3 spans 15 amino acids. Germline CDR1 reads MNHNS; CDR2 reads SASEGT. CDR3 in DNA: TGTGCCACCCTATCGTTGCGGGGCAACACCGGGGAGCTGTTTTTT. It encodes CATLSLRGNTGELFF.